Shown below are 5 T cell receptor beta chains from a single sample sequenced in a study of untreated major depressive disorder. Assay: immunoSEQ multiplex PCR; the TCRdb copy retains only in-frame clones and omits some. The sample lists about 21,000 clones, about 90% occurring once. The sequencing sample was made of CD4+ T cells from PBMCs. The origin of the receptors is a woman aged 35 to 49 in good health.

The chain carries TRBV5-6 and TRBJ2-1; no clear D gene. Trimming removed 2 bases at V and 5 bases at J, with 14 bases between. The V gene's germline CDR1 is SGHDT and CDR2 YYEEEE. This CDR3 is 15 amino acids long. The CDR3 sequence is CASSFSVRSDNEQFF. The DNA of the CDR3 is TGTGCCAGCAGCTTCTCGGTGAGGAGCGACAATGAGCAGTTCTTC.

For the CDR3, the DNA is TGCGCCAGCAGGGACGGCTTCCAGGGGAACACTGAAGCTTTCTTT. This sequence encodes CASRDGFQGNTEAFF. The chain joins TRBV5-1 to TRBJ1-1, with D possibly being TRBD1 (5 bases). The germline V gene has CDR1 SGHRS and CDR2 YFSETQ. The germline V and J ends were trimmed by 5 bases and 1 base, with 15 bases remaining between them. The CDR3 spans 15 residues. Complete variable domain (other parts from reference TRBV5-1 and TRBJ1-1): KAGVTQTPRYLIKTRGQQVTLSCSPISGHRSVSWYQQTPGQGLQFLFEYFSETQRNKGNFPGRFSGRQFSNSRSEMNVSTLELGDSALYLCASRDGFQGNTEAFFGQGTRLTVV.

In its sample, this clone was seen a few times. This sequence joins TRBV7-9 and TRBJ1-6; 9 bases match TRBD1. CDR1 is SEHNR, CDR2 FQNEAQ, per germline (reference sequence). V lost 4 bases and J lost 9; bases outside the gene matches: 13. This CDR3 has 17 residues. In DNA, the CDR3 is TGTGCCAGCAGCTCATCGGGGACAGGGACCTCGAGTTCACCCCTCCACTTT. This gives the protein CASSSSGTGTSSSPLHF.

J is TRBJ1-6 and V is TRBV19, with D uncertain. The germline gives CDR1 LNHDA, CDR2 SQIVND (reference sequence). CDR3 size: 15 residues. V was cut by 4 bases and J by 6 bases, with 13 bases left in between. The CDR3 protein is CASSKTITPNSPLHF. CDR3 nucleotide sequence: TGTGCCAGTAGTAAGACAATTACACCTAATTCACCCCTCCACTTT.

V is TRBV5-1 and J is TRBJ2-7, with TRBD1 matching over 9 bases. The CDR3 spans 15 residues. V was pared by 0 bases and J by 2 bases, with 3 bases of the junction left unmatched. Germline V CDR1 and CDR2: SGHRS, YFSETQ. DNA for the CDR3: TGCGCCAGCAGCTTGGAAGGACAGGGGACCTACGAGCAGTACTTC. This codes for CASSLEGQGTYEQYF.